This T cell receptor (beta chain) appears in the sequencing data of a study of T cells in localized non-small cell lung cancer. Sequencing was performed with immunoSEQ multiplex PCR; in TCRdb, only in-frame clones are kept and a portion is missing. The data contain approximately 25,000 clones, around 91% of them singletons. This CDR3 has 12 amino acids. V lost 1 base, J lost 15 bases, and 13 bases lay in between. Per the germline V gene, CDR1 is SGHTA and CDR2 is FQGNSA. Study-level points and caveats: Without multi-region sequencing, intratumor heterogeneity could not be excluded.

As for this clone: Its antigen is unknown.

The source is a woman aged 40 to 75 with stage I lung adenocarcinoma. The chain joins TRBV7-2 to TRBJ2-1; D unresolved. The sequencing used peripheral blood, collected before any cancer treatment. The CDR3, as DNA: TGTGCCAGCAGCTTAGAGGAGACCGTTCGGTTCTTC. Its translation is CASSLEETVRFF.